The clone carrying this T cell receptor (beta chain) was recorded at least ten times. Its target is not known. With 3 bases clipped from V and 6 bases from J, the junction kept 3 bases outside the gene matches. Germline values: CDR1 SEHNR, CDR2 FQNEAQ (reference sequence). The CDR3 has 16 residues. The entry originates in a study of response to subunit inactivated influenza vaccine. Findings and caveats of the study: The authors offered the suggestion that each seasonal influenza vaccination recruits few new T cells.

In TCRdb, the RT-PCR reads were re-called with MiXCR into one record per CDR3 protein. The table includes 450,000 to 700,000 distinct CDR3 sequences, 13% to 15% detected once. The chain couples TRBV7-9 to TRBJ2-1; 15 bases line up with TRBD2. This TCR was sampled from a man aged 45 to 65 who received an inactivated influenza vaccine. This specimen consisted of PBMCs from blood, obtained roughly 12 days after vaccination. The DNA of the CDR3 is TGTGCCAGCAGCTTTCCGGGACTAGCGGGAGGCAATGAGCAGTTCTTC. It codes for CASSFPGLAGGNEQFF.